One and the same sample provided the 27 T cell receptor beta chains below, sequenced in a study of T cell responses to AZD1222 COVID-19 vaccine. Measured with immunoSEQ multiplex PCR; TCRdb has only the in-frame clones, and not every one. The table records about 140,000 clones, 85% to 95% of them present only once. Sequencing used peripheral blood, obtained 28 days after the second AZD1222 dose. Receptors were obtained from an adult who received the AZD1222 COVID-19 vaccine.

The chain links TRBV29-1 to TRBJ1-3; D call uncertain. The CDR3 runs 11 residues. The V end was cut by 7 bases, the J end by 1 base, with 5 bases between. Germline CDR1 and CDR2: SQVTM and ANQGSEA. DNA of the CDR3: TGCAGCGGGCAGTCTGGAAACACCATATATTTT. Translating gives CSGQSGNTIYF.

The J gene is TRBJ1-6, the V gene TRBV28; D call uncertain. Trimming removed 5 bases from V and 0 bases from J, with 8 bases in between. Germline assignment: CDR1 MDHEN and CDR2 SYDVKM. This CDR3 is 15 amino acids long. The CDR3 DNA reads TGTGCCAGCAGTCGGCGAAACTCCTATAATTCACCCCTCCACTTT. It specifies CASSRRNSYNSPLHF. Supplemented by reference TRBV28 and TRBJ1-6, the full variable domain reads DVKVTQSSRYLVKRTGEKVFLECVQDMDHENMFWYRQDPGLGLRLIYFSYDVKMKEKGDIPEGYSVSREKKERFSLILESASTNQTSMYLCASSRRNSYNSPLHFGNGTRLTVT.

The chain uses TRBV14 and TRBJ2-7; possible D gene TRBD1, 6 bases. The CDR3 sequence is 13 residues long. Per germline, CDR1 SGHDN and CDR2 FVKESK. V shed 7 bases and J shed 4 bases, with 14 bases lying between them. CDR3 loop: CASKGLRGYEQYF. CDR3 DNA sequence: TGTGCCAGCAAGGGTTTAAGGGGGTACGAGCAGTACTTC.

The rearrangement links TRBV9 to TRBJ1-3, with a weak D call TRBD1 (6 bases). Germline CDR1 reads SGDLS; CDR2 reads YYNGEE. V was cut by 3 bases and J by 0 bases, with 13 bases left in between. The CDR3 length is 16 residues. CDR3 residues: CASSAGTGSSGNTIYF. The CDR3 DNA sequence: TGTGCCAGCAGCGCCGGAACAGGGAGCTCTGGAAACACCATATATTTT.

This chain links TRBV28 with TRBJ2-5; D is unclear. CDR1 MDHEN and CDR2 SYDVKM come from the germline V gene. The V end was cut by 3 bases, the J end by 5 bases, with 10 bases between. CDR3 length: 13 amino acids. The DNA of the CDR3 is TGTGCCAGCAGTTTCTTAGCTGATGAGACCCAGTACTTC. It specifies CASSFLADETQYF.

This clone was detected once. This chain joins TRBV5-4 and TRBJ1-2; 8 bases line up with TRBD1. Looked up from germline, CDR1 is SGHNT and CDR2 is YYREEE (reference sequence). The J segment lost 2 bases and the V segment lost 0 bases, leaving 6 bases of the junction unmatched. The CDR3 length is 16 residues. The CDR3 sequence is CASSLDPQGVNYGYTF. As DNA, the CDR3 is TGTGCCAGCAGCTTGGACCCACAGGGGGTAAACTATGGCTACACCTTC.

This clone was found once. This chain uses TRBV28 with TRBJ1-5; D remains ambiguous. V was trimmed by 6 bases and J by 0 bases, leaving 3 bases between them. This CDR3 spans 12 amino acids. CDR1 and CDR2 (germline): MDHEN, SYDVKM. CDR3 sequence reads: CASRNSNQPQHF. In DNA form, the CDR3 reads TGTGCCAGCAGAAATAGCAATCAGCCCCAGCATTTT.

The CDR3 protein is CASRPGLGGPGELFF. The CDR3 DNA is TGTGCCAGCAGGCCGGGACTAGGTGGTCCCGGGGAGCTGTTTTTT. The J gene is TRBJ2-2, the V gene TRBV6-6, with 8 nucleotides matching TRBD2. With 6 bases clipped from V and 6 bases from J, the junction kept 9 bases outside the gene matches. The CDR3 runs 15 residues. Germline CDR1 and CDR2: MNHNY and SVGAGI (reference sequence).

The table lists this clone with a count of one. V usage is TRBV3-1 (or the pseudogene TRBV3-2) and J usage is TRBJ1-2; tentatively, D is TRBD1 (6 bases). Germline lookup yields CDR1 LGHDT and CDR2 YNNKEL (reference sequence). This CDR3 spans 13 amino acids. Trimming shortened V by 4 bases and J by 3 bases, and 9 bases separated the two germline ends. The CDR3 region is CASSPTGYYGYTF. The CDR3 nucleotides are TGTGCCAGCAGCCCTACAGGGTACTATGGCTACACCTTC.

This chain joins TRBV4-3 and TRBJ1-6, with TRBD1 identical over 8 bases. V lost 0 bases to trimming and J lost 9 bases; unmatched junction nucleotides: 7. Germline V gives CDR1 LGHNA, CDR2 YSLEER. The CDR3 is 16 amino acids. This CDR3 reads CASSQDFTGQVSPLHF. The CDR3 DNA reads as TGCGCCAGCAGCCAAGATTTTACGGGACAGGTTTCACCCCTCCACTTT.

The sample holds one count of this clone. This chain joins TRBV30 and TRBJ2-3; no reliable D call. V shed 1 base and J shed 5 bases, with 4 bases lying between them. CDR3 length: 11 amino acids. Germline-derived CDR1 and CDR2 are GTSNPN and SVGIG (reference sequence). The CDR3 bases are TGTGCCTGGAGTGAGGGAGATACGCAGTATTTT. It encodes CAWSEGDTQYF.

The rearrangement uses TRBV9 and TRBJ1-1, with D perhaps TRBD1 (5 bases). The V end was cut by 4 bases, the J end by 3 bases, with 7 bases between. Germline values: CDR1 SGDLS, CDR2 YYNGEE. The CDR3 is 12 residues long. The CDR3 is CASSTGDTEAFF. The CDR3 DNA reads as TGTGCCAGCAGCACGGGGGACACTGAAGCTTTCTTT.

This clone was recorded only once. The rearrangement links TRBV2 to TRBJ2-2; 7 positions agree with TRBD1. Unmatched junction bases numbered 10, after V lost 5 bases and J lost 7 bases. Per the germline V gene, CDR1 is SNHLY and CDR2 is FYNNEI. The length of the CDR3 is 15 residues. DNA of the CDR3: TGTGCCAGCAGTCCAATAAGACAGGGCGGCGGGGAGCTGTTTTTT. Translating gives CASSPIRQGGGELFF.

The gene calls are TRBV4-1 and TRBJ2-3, with TRBD2 identical over 14 bases. Germline CDR1 reads MGHRA; CDR2 reads YSYEKL. V lost 5 bases, J lost 6 bases, and 10 bases stayed unmatched. The CDR3 contains 17 residues. The CDR3 DNA sequence: TGCGCCAGCAGCGCGACTAGCGGGGGGGCGTCTCGCGATACGCAGTATTTT. Its translation: CASSATSGGASRDTQYF.

The CDR3, as DNA: TGCGCCAGCAGCCAAGGACTAGCGGGGGTAAATGAGCAGTTCTTC. This sequence encodes CASSQGLAGVNEQFF. The rearrangement uses TRBV5-1 and TRBJ2-1, with TRBD2 identical over 13 bases. V trimming: 4 bases; J trimming: 7 bases; junction bases outside the gene matches: 5. The CDR3 is made up of 15 amino acids. CDR1 SGHRS and CDR2 YFSETQ come from the germline V gene.

The V gene is TRBV10-3, the J gene TRBJ1-1; 7 bases are shared with TRBD1. This CDR3 region has 14 residues. Germline-derived CDR1 and CDR2 are ENHRY and SYGVKD. V shed 6 bases and J 0 bases; nucleotides not matched to a gene: 4. The CDR3 bases are TGTGCCATCAGGCTGGGACAGCTGAACACTGAAGCTTTCTTT. Amino acid sequence: CAIRLGQLNTEAFF.

This chain joins TRBV6-4 and TRBJ1-2; the match to TRBD1 covers 10 bases. Per the germline V gene, CDR1 is MRHNA and CDR2 is SNTAGT. The CDR3 extends over 14 amino acids. The J segment lost 5 bases and the V segment lost 5 bases, leaving 5 bases of the junction unmatched. The CDR3, as DNA: TGTGCCAGCAGTACGACAGGGGGCAAGTATGGCTACACCTTC. Translating gives CASSTTGGKYGYTF.

The chain joins TRBV7-9 to TRBJ2-2; D is unclear. The CDR3 has 13 amino acids. Trimming shortened V by 5 bases and J by 3 bases, and 7 bases separated the two germline ends. Looked up from germline, CDR1 is SEHNR and CDR2 is FQNEAQ (reference sequence). CDR3 region: CASSRGDTGELFF. DNA for the CDR3: TGTGCCAGCAGCCGCGGAGACACCGGGGAGCTGTTTTTT. The full variable domain, its missing parts supplied by reference TRBV7-9 and TRBJ2-2, is DTGVSQNPRHKITKRGQNVTFRCDPISEHNRLYWYRQTLGQGPEFLTYFQNEAQLEKSRLLSDRFSAERPKGSFSTLEIQRTEQGDSAMYLCASSRGDTGELFFGEGSRLTVL.

V is TRBV7-8 and J is TRBJ2-7; D gene uncertain. Germline V gene data show CDR1 as SGHVS and CDR2 as FQNEAQ. The V end lost 0 bases, the J end lost 4 bases, and 7 bases lay between the germline ends. The CDR3 is 13 residues long. In DNA form, the CDR3 reads TGTGCCAGCAGCTTAGCCTTAGAGTACGAGCAGTACTTC. As protein: CASSLALEYEQYF.

The V and J genes are TRBV7-2 and TRBJ2-2; D unresolved. Germline values: CDR1 SGHTA, CDR2 FQGNSA. Trimming took off 1 base at V and 2 bases at J, with 11 bases between the two ends. The CDR3 spans 16 residues. The CDR3 bases are TGTGCCAGCAGCTTAGTATTCTGGGATAACACCGGGGAGCTGTTTTTT. It specifies CASSLVFWDNTGELFF.

The chain is built from TRBV14 and TRBJ1-5, with D possibly being TRBD1 (5 bases). Trimming cost V 9 bases and J 6 bases, with 18 bases left between them. This CDR3 comprises 14 residues. Germline CDR1 and CDR2: SGHDN and FVKESK. The CDR3 sequence is CARQDIDWGQPQHF. The CDR3 DNA reads as TGTGCCAGACAGGATATCGATTGGGGTCAGCCCCAGCATTTT.

The J gene is TRBJ1-1, the V gene TRBV11-2; D uncertain. CDR1 and CDR2 (germline): SGHAT, FQNNGV. V lost 5 bases to trimming and J lost 0 bases, with 10 bases between them. There are 14 residues in the CDR3. CDR3 loop: CASSVRYMNTEAFF. For the CDR3, the DNA is TGTGCCAGCAGCGTCAGATATATGAACACTGAAGCTTTCTTT.

The CDR3 DNA follows: TGTGCCAGCAGCCAAGAACTTTGGCCCTTTCTTCGAGAGACCCAGTACTTC. Protein sequence: CASSQELWPFLRETQYF. This chain links TRBV7-2 with TRBJ2-5; D ambiguous. The germline V gene encodes CDR1 SGHTA and CDR2 FQGNSA. V dropped 5 bases and J dropped 4 bases, with 23 bases sitting between them. The CDR3 runs to 17 residues.

This chain joins TRBV7-9 and TRBJ2-3; D gene ambiguous. The germline V gene has CDR1 SEHNR and CDR2 FQNEAQ (reference sequence). The CDR3 consists of 12 residues. The V end lost 6 bases, the J end lost 8 bases, and 12 bases lay between the germline ends. The CDR3 loop reads CASRQVAVTQYF. In DNA form, the CDR3 reads TGTGCCAGCAGGCAGGTCGCCGTTACGCAGTATTTT.

This rearrangement joins TRBV7-2 to TRBJ2-7; no firm D call. The CDR3 contains 11 residues. Trimming took off 2 bases at V and 5 bases at J, with 4 bases between the two ends. Germline values: CDR1 SGHTA, CDR2 FQGNSA. The CDR3 nucleotides are TGTGCCAGCAGCTTATCCCACGAGCAGTACTTC. Translation gives CASSLSHEQYF.

This sequence joins TRBV27 and TRBJ1-6; D not certain. V lost 3 bases and J lost 7, with 10 bases in between. Germline assignment: CDR1 MNHEY and CDR2 SMNVEV (reference sequence). This CDR3 spans 14 amino acids. CDR3 bases: TGTGCCAGCAGTTTTTCAGAGTCGAATTCACCCCTCCACTTT. Translated, it gives CASSFSESNSPLHF.

V is TRBV19 and J is TRBJ1-2; 9 nucleotides agree with TRBD1. The CDR3 consists of 13 residues. The V and J ends lost 6 bases and 3 bases, in that order; junction bases with no gene match: 2. Looked up from germline, CDR1 is LNHDA and CDR2 is SQIVND (reference sequence). The CDR3 DNA is TGTGCCAGTAGATGGGACAGGGACTATGGCTACACCTTC. Protein sequence: CASRWDRDYGYTF.